These T cell receptor beta chains were read from a single sample in a study of T cell repertoires in cytomegalovirus infection. MiXCR was run by TCRdb on the reads, yielding one entry per CDR3 protein. The sample carries just under 550,000 distinct CDR3 sequences, around 27% recorded once. Sequencing was done on a sample of PBMCs. These receptor sequences come from a human donor in good health (CMV status not recorded). Some clones in this sample may be carry-over from other donors' samples. Both conserved end residues are part of each CDR3. The D gene is left open where the match is weak. Clone size is stated in some rows and not others, as once, few, many or a class when expanded.

TRBJ1-2 16 - few TRBV28 TGTGCCAGCAGTCCCCGTCCTGGAGGGGGGTTTGATGGCTACACCTTC CASSPRPGGGFDGYTF
TRBJ2-1 17 TRBD2 - TRBV7-2 TGTGCCAGCAGCTTAATGAGGACTAGCGGTACCTACAATGAGCAGTTCTTC CASSLMRTSGTYNEQFF
TRBJ1-3 15 - few TRBV4-1 TGCGCCAGCAGCCAAGGACAGACCTCTGGAAACACCATATATTTT CASSQGQTSGNTIYF
TRBJ1-5 15 TRBD1 many TRBV12-3/TRBV12-4 TGTGCCAGCAGGCAGGGGGATTTTTGGAATCAGCCCCAGCATTTT CASRQGDFWNQPQHF
TRBJ1-5 15 - - TRBV3-1 TGTGCCAGCAGCCCCAACGGGGGTGAGAATCAGCCCCAGCATTTT CASSPNGGENQPQHF
TRBJ2-6 11 - few TRBV12-3/TRBV12-4 TGTGCCAGCAGTTCCCGGGACGTCCTGACTTTC CASSSRDVLTF
TRBJ2-1 15 TRBD2 - TRBV3-1 TGTGCCAGCAGCCCCGGGACTAGCGCAAACGGTGAGCAGTTCTTC CASSPGTSANGEQFF
TRBJ2-1 16 TRBD2 many TRBV7-2 TGTGCCAGCAGGGGGGGGGGGACTAGCGGGACCCGCGAGCAGTTCTTC CASRGGGTSGTREQFF
TRBJ2-1 17 TRBD2 few TRBV29-1 TGCAGCGTTGAAGATGGACTAGCGGGAGCCTCCTACAATGAGCAGTTCTTC CSVEDGLAGASYNEQFF
TRBJ1-1 17 - - TRBV11-3 TGTGCCAGCAGCTTAGAACGGCGGACTGTCATGAACACTGAAGCTTTCTTT CASSLERRTVMNTEAFF
TRBJ2-5 16 TRBD2 few TRBV14 TGTGCCAGCAGCCAATGGTCTGGACTAGCGGAAGAGACCCAGTACTTC CASSQWSGLAEETQYF
TRBJ1-5 14 TRBD1 - TRBV20-1 TGCAGTGCTGGGGACAGGGGGCTCCGACAGCCCCAGCATTTT CSAGDRGLRQPQHF
TRBJ1-1 13 TRBD1 many TRBV7-2 TGTGCCAGCAGCTACGGACAGGTCACTGAAGCTTTCTTT CASSYGQVTEAFF
TRBJ2-5 20 TRBD2 many TRBV7-2 TGTGCCAGCAGCTCCCCGGGGACTAGCGGGAGATTTAAGTACCAAGAGACCCAGTACTTC CASSSPGTSGRFKYQETQYF
TRBJ2-7 11 - many TRBV7-2 TGTGCCAGCAGCTCACAGAACGAGCAGTACTTC CASSSQNEQYF
TRBJ2-1 15 TRBD2 - TRBV7-3 TGTGCCAGCAGCTTATATAGCGGGAATAACAATGAGCAGTTCTTC CASSLYSGNNNEQFF
TRBJ2-4 23 TRBD2 - TRBV7-2 TGTGCCAGCAGCGCTCCAATACTAGCGGGAGGCCAGCGGGTGCATCTAGCCAAAAACATTCAGTACTTC CASSAPILAGGQRVHLAKNIQYF
TRBJ1-5 13 - - TRBV10-3 TGTGCCATCAGCCAGGGAGACAATCAGCCCCAGCATTTT CAISQGDNQPQHF
TRBJ1-2 14 TRBD1 many TRBV6-1 TGTGCCAGCAGTCGGGAGGGGACAGACTATGGCTACACCTTC CASSREGTDYGYTF
TRBJ2-2 15 - few TRBV7-6 TGTGCCAGCAGCTTAGTAGTCGGCCCGACCGGGGAGCTGTTTTTT CASSLVVGPTGELFF
TRBJ2-7 15 - - TRBV4-3 TGCGCCAGCAGCCAAGATTGGGGAAACTCCTACGAGCAGTACTTC CASSQDWGNSYEQYF
TRBJ2-5 14 - - TRBV7-9 TGTGCCAGCAGTTTCCCGGGGGTTGCAGAGACCCAGTACTTC CASSFPGVAETQYF
TRBJ1-1 15 TRBD1 - TRBV29-1 TGCAGCGCCGTCCGGACAGGGGATTCAAACACTGAAGCTTTCTTT CSAVRTGDSNTEAFF
TRBJ1-2 12 - - TRBV6-2/TRBV6-3 TGTGCCTGCAGTCCTTACAGGGATGGCTACACCTTC CACSPYRDGYTF
TRBJ1-2 17 - - TRBV18 TGTGCCAGCTCACCGAATAGGAGAGGGGACCACAACTATGGCTACACCTTC CASSPNRRGDHNYGYTF
TRBJ2-1 16 - many TRBV6-2/TRBV6-3 TGTGCCAGCAGTTACGAGCCGGGAGCGGTCTACAATGAGCAGTTCTTC CASSYEPGAVYNEQFF
TRBJ1-1 14 - - TRBV14 TGTGCCAGCAGCCGAGACCTACCCTCTAACCGAGCTTTCTTT CASSRDLPSNRAFF
TRBJ2-5 17 TRBD2 few TRBV19 TGTGCCAGTAGTACTACTTCTAGCGGGAAGGGTCAAGAGACCCAGTACTTC CASSTTSSGKGQETQYF
TRBJ2-3 14 TRBD1 - TRBV2 TGTGCCAGCAGTGACGAGAAGGGGGCGTATACGCAGTATTTT CASSDEKGAYTQYF
TRBJ2-3 16 TRBD2 few TRBV10-3 TGTGCCATCAGTGACGGGGGGGCGAGTAGCACAGATACGCAGTATTTT CAISDGGASSTDTQYF
TRBJ2-2 15 TRBD2 - TRBV7-2 TGTGCCAGCAGCTTAACTAGCGTGTACACCGGGGAGCTGTTTTTT CASSLTSVYTGELFF
TRBJ2-1 13 - few TRBV6-2/TRBV6-3 TGTGCCAGCAGTTACCATCTCGCCAATGAGCAGTTCTTC CASSYHLANEQFF
TRBJ2-1 16 TRBD2 - TRBV19 TGTGCCAGCCGCCCCAAACTAGCGACTCGCGACAATGAGCAGTTCTTC CASRPKLATRDNEQFF
TRBJ2-5 13 - - TRBV6-6 TGTGCCAGCACCACGACAGCGAGAGAGACCCAGTACTTC CASTTTARETQYF
TRBJ2-5 14 - - TRBV30 TGTGCCTGGGGGGGGGGGGCGCGAAGAGAGACCCAGTACTTC CAWGGGARRETQYF
TRBJ2-3 15 - - TRBV7-8 TGTGCCAGCAGCTCCCTGCTCGGGCTCACAGATACGCAGTATTTT CASSSLLGLTDTQYF
TRBJ2-2 13 - - TRBV20-1 TGCAGTGCTGAAAGACCCGGGCCCGGGGAGCTGTTTTTT CSAERPGPGELFF
TRBJ2-2 12 - few TRBV25-1 TGTGCCAGCAGTGAAGGGGGCGGGGAGCTGTTTTTT CASSEGGGELFF
TRBJ1-1 15 - many TRBV2 TGTGCCAGCAGTGACCAGGGTTCTTGGAACACTGAAGCTTTCTTT CASSDQGSWNTEAFF
TRBJ2-2 16 - few TRBV29-1 TGCAGCGTCGATTCGAGTAGCGGCTCGAACACCGGGGAGCTGTTTTTT CSVDSSSGSNTGELFF
TRBJ1-2 15 - many TRBV7-8 TGTGCCAGCAGCTTAGAATTGGGGTGGCCACATGGCTACACCTTC CASSLELGWPHGYTF
TRBJ2-1 15 - - TRBV14 TGTGCCAGCAGCCAAGGGAGAGGGGGCTACAATGAGCAGTTCTTC CASSQGRGGYNEQFF
TRBJ1-5 15 - few TRBV10-3 TGTGCCACCAGGGAGCGGGCTTACAGCAATCAGCCCCAGCATTTT CATRERAYSNQPQHF
TRBJ2-1 16 TRBD2 many TRBV7-2 TGTGCCAGCAGCTTCCCGGGACTAGCGGGAATCAATGAGCAGTTCTTC CASSFPGLAGINEQFF
TRBJ2-7 15 TRBD1 - TRBV10-3 TGTGCCATCAGTGAGTCGGAGGACAGGTCTTACGAGCAGTACTTC CAISESEDRSYEQYF
TRBJ2-1 15 - many TRBV7-2 TGTGCCAGCAGCTTATTAGCGACGACTTACAATGAGCAGTTCTTC CASSLLATTYNEQFF
TRBJ1-2 18 TRBD1 - TRBV15 TGTGCCACCAGCAGATATCGGACAGGGCCCATCCGCGAAGCTGGCTACACCTTC CATSRYRTGPIREAGYTF
TRBJ1-5 17 TRBD1 few TRBV28 TGTGCCAGCTCGAGTTTCGGGCGACAGGGGGCACGTCAGCCCCAGCATTTT CASSSFGRQGARQPQHF
TRBJ2-2 13 - few TRBV6-2/TRBV6-3 TGTGCCAGCAGTTTACGGGTTGTCGGGGAGCTGTTTTTT CASSLRVVGELFF
TRBJ2-1 18 TRBD2 - TRBV5-4 TGTGCCAGCAGCCCCAGGGTTCCGGGAGGTAGCTCCTACAATGAGCAGTTCTTC CASSPRVPGGSSYNEQFF
TRBJ2-1 15 - - TRBV28 TGTGCCAGCACTATAGGGACACTCCTTTCGAAAGGGCAGTTCTTC CASTIGTLLSKGQFF
TRBJ1-2 14 - many TRBV12-3/TRBV12-4 TGTGCCAGCAGTTTACAGGACCTGGGCTATGGCTACACCTTC CASSLQDLGYGYTF
TRBJ2-3 18 TRBD2 - TRBV11-1 TGTGCCAGCAGCTCCGAAGTACAGGGACTAGGGGGCACAGATACGCAGTATTTT CASSSEVQGLGGTDTQYF